This TCR beta chain is drawn from a study of human T cells and chemical hapten exposure. Overall study results and limits: The study found expanded TCRs formed significantly more large CDR3 similarity clusters than controls.

This clonotype has just a few counts. As yet, its antigen is unknown. Time point denoted: patch test 3, about 24 weeks after DPC sensitization. Described treatment: therapeutic diphenylcyclopropenone sensitization with weekly scalp DPC. Staff drew blood before applying each patch test. The CDR3 is made up of 14 amino acids. V was shortened by 0 bases and J by 2 bases, with 7 bases between the two germline ends. Germline V CDR1 and CDR2: MNHEY, SVGAGI. TCRdb re-called the RACE reads through MiXCR, storing one row per CDR3 protein. The profile covers roughly 130,000 distinct CDR3 sequences, with 10% to 12% appearing a single time and over 2% taken by the ten largest.

J is TRBJ1-1 and V is TRBV6-5; D not resolved. The clonotype originates from a woman aged 45-65 years with alopecia areata. Some clones in this sample may be carry-over from other donors' samples. The sample here was whole blood, taken in connection with sensitization to the hapten diphenylcyclopropenone (DPC). CDR3 nucleotide sequence: TGTGCCAGCAGTTACTCGCGTTCAAACACTGAAGCTTTCTTT. Encoded protein: CASSYSRSNTEAFF.